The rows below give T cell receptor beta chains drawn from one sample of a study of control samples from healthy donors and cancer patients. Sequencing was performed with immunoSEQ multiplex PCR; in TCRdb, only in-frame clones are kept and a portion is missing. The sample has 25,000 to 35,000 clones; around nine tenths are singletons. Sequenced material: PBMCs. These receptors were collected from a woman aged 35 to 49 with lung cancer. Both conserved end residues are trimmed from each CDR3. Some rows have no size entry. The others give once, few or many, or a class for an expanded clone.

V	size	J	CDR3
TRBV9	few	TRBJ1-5	ASSVGGSNQPQH
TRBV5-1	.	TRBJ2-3	ASSLAPGLASDTQY
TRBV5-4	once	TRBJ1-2	ASSLYSTGFQGYT
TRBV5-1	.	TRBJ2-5	ASRRGGPQETQY
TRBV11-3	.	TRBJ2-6	ASSLGARAANVLT
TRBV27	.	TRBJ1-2	ASSRTGTNYGYT
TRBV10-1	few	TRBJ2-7	ASRKSIPSNEQY
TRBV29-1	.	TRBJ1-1	SVLPGQRRGTEAF
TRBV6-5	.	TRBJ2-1	ASSYPHNNEQF
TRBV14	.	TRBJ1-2	ASSQDRYYGYT
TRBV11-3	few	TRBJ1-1	ASSLGGNTEAF
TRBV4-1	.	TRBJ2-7	ASSQDSYEQY
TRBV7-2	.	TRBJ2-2	ASSGQPNTGELF
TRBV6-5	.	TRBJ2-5	ASLEDRETQY
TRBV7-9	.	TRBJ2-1	ASSPGPRRNEQF
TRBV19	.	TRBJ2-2	ASRPTGPNTGELF
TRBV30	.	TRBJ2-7	AWSPALRTDTYEQY
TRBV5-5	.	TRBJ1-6	ASSRGNNSPLH
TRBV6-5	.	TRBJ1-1	ASKKLWEGTEAF
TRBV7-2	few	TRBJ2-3	ASSLAGARRVPIRLY
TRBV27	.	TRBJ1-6	ASSSRGGWGSPLH
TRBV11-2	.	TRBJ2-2	ASSLGAGELF
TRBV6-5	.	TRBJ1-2	ASSLLYGYT
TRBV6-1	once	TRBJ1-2	ASSEDREAGYT
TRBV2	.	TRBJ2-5	ASSEATRGGETQY
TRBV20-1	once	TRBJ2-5	SARPGETQY
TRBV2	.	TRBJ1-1	ASSEGWGNTEAF
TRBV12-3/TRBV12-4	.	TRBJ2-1	ASSPSLNQLI
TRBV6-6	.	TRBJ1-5	ASSPGNQPQH
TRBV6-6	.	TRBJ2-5	ASSYQRLETQY
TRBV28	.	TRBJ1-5	ASSAGLFGENQPQH
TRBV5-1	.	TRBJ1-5	ASSLDGAFNQPQH
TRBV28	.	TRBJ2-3	ASSLTDTQY
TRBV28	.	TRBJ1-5	ASSYDRFNQPQH
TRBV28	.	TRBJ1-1	ASSSPRTVNTEAF
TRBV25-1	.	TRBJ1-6	ASKGGDNSPLH
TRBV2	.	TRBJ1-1	ASINLGGSGRDTEAF